This T cell receptor beta chain was recorded in a study of shared clonotypes between healthy human individuals (dated by TCRdb to 2019 to 2021). In terms of the full investigation: The cohort included three men and a couple of women between 18 and 49 years of age. To increase sequencing depth and limit assay-specific biases, different laboratories used diverse techniques to prepare libraries and sequence TCR repertoires. For each donor, three plates each were used for CD4 naive and CD4 memory, two plates were used for CD8 naive, and one plate was used for CD8 memory. Between about 0.9 and 10 billion PBMCs per donor were obtained by leukapheresis. To estimate repertoire size and how much clonotypes are shared between individuals, the study performed deep sequencing of blood TCR repertoires from a few healthy adults.

Broader findings and caveats from the paper: Pairwise subsampling led to the expectation that sequencing depth would affect the degree of clonotype sharing among donors. The small number of donors limited the genetic and exposure-history diversity represented. Incomplete sequencing was indicated by rarefaction of sorted-subset datasets, despite the large sequencing depth. Sampling was restricted to blood, and TCR repertoires in tissue are likely to differ from TCR repertoires in blood. Naive subsets generally had larger estimated clonotype richness than memory subsets did. Across a handful of donors, about 5.2% of naive CD4, around 3.5% of naive CD8, approximately 2.5% of memory CD4, and 0.4% of memory CD8 clonotypes were shared. Compared with non-shared clonotypes, the clonotypes found in all four sorted-subset donors had higher generation probabilities.

Using the deep immunoSEQ assay, TCR CDR3 regions were amplified from genomic DNA by multiplex PCR. For each cell subset, the extracted genomic DNA was distributed evenly across all wells of several immunoSEQ 96-well plates, and each plate served as one replicate. For sorted subsets, approximately 210 ng of genomic DNA, equivalent to 25,000 to 35,000 T cell genomes, went into each replicate PCR. The purified libraries were quantified using a Qubit 3.0 fluorometer, sized with a Bioanalyzer 2100, and then quantified again using the KAPA Library Quantification kit. Every immunoSEQ 96-well plate was sequenced on a separate single-read 150-cycle Illumina NextSeq 550 flow cell. On the study's bioinformatics: Because the immunoSEQ output included only junctional sequences and no quality scores, the filtering could not be the same as the filtering used for full-length reads. To assign V/J genes and CDR3, sequences were annotated using PyIR, a Python wrapper for IgBLAST v1.9, with IMGT germline references. Reads were removed for weak V/J assignments (E-value above 1e-6), missing CDR3, stop codons, out-of-frame junctions, or ambiguous translated residues. V3J clonotypes were defined by identical inferred V gene, J gene, and CDR3 amino acid sequence. The percentage overlap between two repertoires was calculated by dividing the number of shared unique clonotypes by the size of the smaller repertoire. Three approaches were used to assess repertoire richness: RTK rarefaction, the Chao1 estimator, and Recon v2.1 estimates of unobserved clonotypes. Generation probabilities were computed with OLGA for all TCRbeta clonotypes obtained by the gDNA method from a handful of donors. TCRdb carries this immuneACCESS record with in-frame sequences only. Its versions omit some clonotypes, under half of them owing to an unresolved V gene in the studies checked, with the rest unexplained. V and J calls and clone size are as listed in that table; D and trimming were resolved from the DNA. Recorded for this sample are about 2.1 million clones; approximately 92% of them occurred a single time. The ten largest clones add up to about 1.6% of the sample.

For the CD8 naive samples, CD45RO-negative cells were positively selected for CCR7, yielding a CD45RA+CCR7+ population from which TemRA cells were excluded. Healthy HIV-negative adults with no recently reported acute infections or vaccinations were included as donors. Every donor was a Caucasian adult living in Nashville, Tennessee, USA. Blood was obtained by leukapheresis, after which PBMCs were separated by Ficoll-Histopaque density gradient centrifugation and cryopreserved in liquid nitrogen vapor phase. Analytical flow cytometry was used to check the purity and quantity of each magnetically sorted T cell population. From each sorted fraction, genomic DNA was isolated and quantified by UV absorbance on a Nanodrop 2000c. In the germline V gene, CDR1 corresponds to SQVTM and CDR2 to ANQGSEA. From the cysteine up to the phenylalanine, the CDR3 has a length of 12 residues. The only DNA kept is the CDR3, 36 bases in frame from the first base. At the junction V is shortened by 4 bases and J by 0 bases, with 7 bases in between.

This clone was observed a single time. Its antigen remains undetermined. No base qualities exist here, and no much larger clone lies one base off it. The chain joins TRBV29-1 to TRBJ2-7; the D gene identity is not certain. The specimen sequenced was naive CD8+ T cells from PBMCs. Taken with the paper, the label for cell subset or site translates to: CD45RA+CCR7+. This receptor was taken from a man between 18 and 35 years old in good health. Some clones in this sample may be carry-over from other donors' samples. CDR3 region: CSVGESSYEQYF. The nucleotides are TGCAGCGTTGGGGAAAGCTCCTACGAGCAGTACTTC.